This T cell receptor (beta chain) emerged from a study of cytomegalovirus exposure and HLA in healthy donors. General study results and limits: Most TCR sequences showed up rarely, but some public TCRs showed up in many donors. Reportedly, fewer N-insertions than the approximately 600-donor mean appeared in an Asian-associated ancestry cluster in a later analysis.

The primer mix had 60 Vbeta and 13 Jbeta primers. Generated by immunoSEQ multiplex PCR, the TCRdb table keeps only in-frame clones and is missing some. The table lists about 160,000 clones, 60% to 80% of them singletons. The V gene end was trimmed by 2 bases and the J gene end by 3 bases; junction bases not matched to a gene: 8. This CDR3 is built from 16 residues. Looked up from germline, CDR1 is SGDLS and CDR2 is YYNGEE. With respect to this clone: What it binds is not known.

This TCR was recovered from a man aged 30-40 years in good health and CMV-seropositive. The sample taken for sequencing was PBMCs. J is TRBJ2-3 and V is TRBV9, with 8 bases that match TRBD1. CDR3: CASSVQGQEGTDTQYF. CDR3 nucleotide sequence: TGTGCCAGCAGCGTCCAGGGACAGGAGGGTACAGATACGCAGTATTTT.